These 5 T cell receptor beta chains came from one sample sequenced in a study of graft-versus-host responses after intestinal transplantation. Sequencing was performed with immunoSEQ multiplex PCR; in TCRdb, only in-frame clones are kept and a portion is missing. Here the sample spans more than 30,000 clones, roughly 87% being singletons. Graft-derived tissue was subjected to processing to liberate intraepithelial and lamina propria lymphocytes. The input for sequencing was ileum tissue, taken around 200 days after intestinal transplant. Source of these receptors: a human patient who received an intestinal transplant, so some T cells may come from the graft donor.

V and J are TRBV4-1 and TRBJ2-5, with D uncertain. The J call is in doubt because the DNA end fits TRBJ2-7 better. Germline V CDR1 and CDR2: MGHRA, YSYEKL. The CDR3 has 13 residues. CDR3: CASSQVGAYEQYF. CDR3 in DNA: TGCGCCAGCAGCCAAGTAGGCGCCTACGAGCAGTACTTC.

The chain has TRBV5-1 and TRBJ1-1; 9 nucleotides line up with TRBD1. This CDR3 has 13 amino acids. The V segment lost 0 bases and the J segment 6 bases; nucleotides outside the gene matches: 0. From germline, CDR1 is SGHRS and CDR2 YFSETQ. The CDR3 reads CASSLGQGAEAFF. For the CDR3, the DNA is TGCGCCAGCAGCTTGGGACAGGGGGCTGAAGCTTTCTTT.

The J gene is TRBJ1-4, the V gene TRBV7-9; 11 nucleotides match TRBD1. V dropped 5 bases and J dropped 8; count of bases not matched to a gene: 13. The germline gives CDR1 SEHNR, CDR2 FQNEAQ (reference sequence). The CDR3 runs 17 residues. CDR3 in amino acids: CASSISIGQGAREKLFF. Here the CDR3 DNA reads TGTGCCAGCAGCATATCTATCGGACAGGGGGCTCGAGAAAAACTGTTTTTT.

In nucleotides, the CDR3 is TGCAGCGTTGGAGGGGCCCACCAAGAGACCCAGTACTTC. Encoded protein: CSVGGAHQETQYF. The V and J genes are TRBV29-1 and TRBJ2-5; D could derive from TRBD1 or TRBD2 (5 bases each). Germline CDR1 SQVTM, CDR2 ANQGSEA. The CDR3 contains 13 residues. Trimming stripped 4 bases from V and 0 bases from J, with 9 bases between. The full variable domain, in which reference TRBV29-1 and TRBJ2-5 provide the parts outside the CDR3, is SAVISQKPSRDICQRGTSLTIQCQVDSQVTMMFWYRQQPGQSLTLIATANQGSEATYESGFVIDKFPISRPNLTFSTLTVSNMSPEDSSIYLCSVGGAHQETQYFGPGTRLLVL.

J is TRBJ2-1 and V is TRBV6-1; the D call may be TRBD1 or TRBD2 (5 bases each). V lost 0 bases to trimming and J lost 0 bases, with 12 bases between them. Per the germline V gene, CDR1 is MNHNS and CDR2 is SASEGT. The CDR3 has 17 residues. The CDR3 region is CASSEAVEGSSYNEQFF. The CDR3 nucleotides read TGTGCCAGCAGTGAAGCCGTAGAGGGGAGCTCCTACAATGAGCAGTTCTTC.